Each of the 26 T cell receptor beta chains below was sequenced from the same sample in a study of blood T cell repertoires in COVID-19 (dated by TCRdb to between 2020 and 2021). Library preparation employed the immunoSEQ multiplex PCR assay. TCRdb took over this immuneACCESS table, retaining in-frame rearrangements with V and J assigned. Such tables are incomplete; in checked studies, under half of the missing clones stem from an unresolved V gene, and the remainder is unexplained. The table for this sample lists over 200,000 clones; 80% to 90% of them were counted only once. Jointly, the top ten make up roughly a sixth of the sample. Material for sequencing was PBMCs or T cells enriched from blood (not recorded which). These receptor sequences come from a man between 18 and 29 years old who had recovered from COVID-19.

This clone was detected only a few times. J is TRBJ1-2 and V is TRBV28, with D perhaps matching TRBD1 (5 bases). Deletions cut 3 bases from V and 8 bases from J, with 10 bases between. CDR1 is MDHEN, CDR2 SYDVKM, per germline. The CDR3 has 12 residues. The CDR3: CASSFIQGGYTF. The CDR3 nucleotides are TGTGCCAGCAGTTTTATCCAGGGCGGCTACACCTTC.

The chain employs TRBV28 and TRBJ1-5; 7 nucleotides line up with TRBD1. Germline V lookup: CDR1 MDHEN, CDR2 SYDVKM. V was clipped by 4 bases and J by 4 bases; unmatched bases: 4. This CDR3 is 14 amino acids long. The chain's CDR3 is CASSWGQPNQPQHF. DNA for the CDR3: TGTGCCAGCAGTTGGGGACAGCCGAATCAGCCCCAGCATTTT.

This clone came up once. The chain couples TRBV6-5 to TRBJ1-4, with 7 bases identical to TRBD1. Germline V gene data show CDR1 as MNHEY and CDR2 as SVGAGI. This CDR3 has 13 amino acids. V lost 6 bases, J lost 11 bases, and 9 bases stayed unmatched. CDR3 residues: CASRSGTDYKLFF. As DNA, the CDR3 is TGTGCCAGCAGGTCTGGGACAGATTATAAACTGTTTTTT.

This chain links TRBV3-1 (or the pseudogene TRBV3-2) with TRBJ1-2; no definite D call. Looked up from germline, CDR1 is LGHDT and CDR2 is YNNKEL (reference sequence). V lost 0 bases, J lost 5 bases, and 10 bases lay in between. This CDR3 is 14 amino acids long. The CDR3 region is CASSQDLGGYGYTF. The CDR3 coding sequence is TGTGCCAGCAGCCAAGATCTGGGAGGTTATGGCTACACCTTC.

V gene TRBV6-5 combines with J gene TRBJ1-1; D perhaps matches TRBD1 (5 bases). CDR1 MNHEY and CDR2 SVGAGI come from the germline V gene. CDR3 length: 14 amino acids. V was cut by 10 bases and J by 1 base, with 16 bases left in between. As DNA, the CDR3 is TGTGCCACCAGGACGACGGGGGGGAACACTGAAGCTTTCTTT. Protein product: CATRTTGGNTEAFF.

This chain's CDR3 is CASSTWTGEGYTF. CDR3 DNA sequence: TGTGCCAGTAGTACGTGGACCGGGGAGGGCTACACCTTC. The chain carries TRBV19 and TRBJ1-2; D gene uncertain. The CDR3 spans 13 residues. Germline assignment: CDR1 LNHDA and CDR2 SQIVND (reference sequence). Deletions cut 4 bases from V and 8 bases from J, with 14 bases between. The full variable domain, rest sourced from reference TRBV19 and TRBJ1-2, is DGGITQSPKYLFRKEGQNVTLSCEQNLNHDAMYWYRQDPGQGLRLIYYSQIVNDFQKGDIAEGYSVSREKKESFPLTVTSAQKNPTAFYLCASSTWTGEGYTFGSGTRLTVV.

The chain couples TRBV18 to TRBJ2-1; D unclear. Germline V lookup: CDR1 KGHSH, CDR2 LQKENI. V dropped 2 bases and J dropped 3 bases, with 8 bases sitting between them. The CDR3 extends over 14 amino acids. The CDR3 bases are TGTGCCAGCTCACCATTACTAAACTACAATGAGCAGTTCTTC. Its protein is CASSPLLNYNEQFF. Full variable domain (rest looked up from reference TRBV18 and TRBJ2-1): NAGVMQNPRHLVRRRGQEARLRCSPMKGHSHVYWYRQLPEEGLKFMVYLQKENIIDESGMPKERFSAEFPKEGPSILRIQQVVRGDSAAYFCASSPLLNYNEQFFGPGTRLTVL.

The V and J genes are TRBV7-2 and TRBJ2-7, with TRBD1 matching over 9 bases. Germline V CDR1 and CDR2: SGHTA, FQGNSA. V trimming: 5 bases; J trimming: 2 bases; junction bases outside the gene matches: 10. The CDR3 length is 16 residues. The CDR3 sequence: CASSPSAGTGTYEQYF. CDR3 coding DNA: TGTGCCAGCAGCCCCTCCGCAGGGACAGGGACCTACGAGCAGTACTTC.

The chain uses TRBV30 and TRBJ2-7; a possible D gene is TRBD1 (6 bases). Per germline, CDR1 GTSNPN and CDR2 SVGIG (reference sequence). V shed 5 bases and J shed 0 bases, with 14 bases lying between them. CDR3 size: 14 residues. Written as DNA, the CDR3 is TGTGCCTGGCAGCCGGGACACAACTCCTACGAGCAGTACTTC. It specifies CAWQPGHNSYEQYF. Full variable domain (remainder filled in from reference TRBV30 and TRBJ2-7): SQTIHQWPATLVQPVGSPLSLECTVEGTSNPNLYWYRQAAGRGLQLLFYSVGIGQISSEVPQNLSASRPQDRQFILSSKKLLLSDSGFYLCAWQPGHNSYEQYFGPGTRLTVT.

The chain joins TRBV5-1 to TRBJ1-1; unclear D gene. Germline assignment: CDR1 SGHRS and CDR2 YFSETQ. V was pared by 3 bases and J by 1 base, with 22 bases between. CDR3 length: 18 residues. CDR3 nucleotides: TGCGCCAGCAGCTCCCACTCTCTAACAGCCAGCCCGAACACTGAAGCTTTCTTT. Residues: CASSSHSLTASPNTEAFF.

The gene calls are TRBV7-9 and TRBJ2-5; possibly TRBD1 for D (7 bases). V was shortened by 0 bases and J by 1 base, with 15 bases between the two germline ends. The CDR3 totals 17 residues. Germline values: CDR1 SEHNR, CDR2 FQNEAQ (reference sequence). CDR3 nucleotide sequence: TGTGCCAGCAGCTTAGCACGGGGGACAGCGGTCCAAGAGACCCAGTACTTC. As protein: CASSLARGTAVQETQYF.

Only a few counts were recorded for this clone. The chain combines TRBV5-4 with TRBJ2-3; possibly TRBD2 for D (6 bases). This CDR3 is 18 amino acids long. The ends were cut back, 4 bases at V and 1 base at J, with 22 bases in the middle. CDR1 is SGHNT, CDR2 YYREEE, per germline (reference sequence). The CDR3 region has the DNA TGTGCCAGCAGCGAGAGGCAGGTTGGGGGGATTCGCACAGATACGCAGTATTTT. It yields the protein CASSERQVGGIRTDTQYF. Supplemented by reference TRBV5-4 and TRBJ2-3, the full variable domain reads ETGVTQSPTHLIKTRGQQVTLRCSSQSGHNTVSWYQQALGQGPQFIFQYYREEENGRGNFPPRFSGLQFPNYSSELNVNALELDDSALYLCASSERQVGGIRTDTQYFGPGTRLTVL.

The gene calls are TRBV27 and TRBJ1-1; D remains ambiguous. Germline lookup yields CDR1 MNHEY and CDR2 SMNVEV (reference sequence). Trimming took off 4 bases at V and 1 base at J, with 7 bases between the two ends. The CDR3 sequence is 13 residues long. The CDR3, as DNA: TGTGCCAGCAGTTGGGGAGCGAACACTGAAGCTTTCTTT. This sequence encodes CASSWGANTEAFF.

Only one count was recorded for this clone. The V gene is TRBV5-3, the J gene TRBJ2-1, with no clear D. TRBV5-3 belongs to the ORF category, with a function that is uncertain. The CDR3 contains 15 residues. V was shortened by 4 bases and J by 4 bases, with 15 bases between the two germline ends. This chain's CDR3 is CARSHTAALYNEQFF. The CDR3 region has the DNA TGTGCCAGAAGCCATACAGCAGCTCTATACAATGAGCAGTTCTTC.

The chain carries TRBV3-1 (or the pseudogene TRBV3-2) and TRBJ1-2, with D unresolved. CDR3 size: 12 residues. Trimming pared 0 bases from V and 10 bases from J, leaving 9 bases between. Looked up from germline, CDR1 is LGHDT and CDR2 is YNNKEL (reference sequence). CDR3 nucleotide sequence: TGTGCCAGCAGCCAAGACGTTCGGGACTACACCTTC. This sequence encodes CASSQDVRDYTF.

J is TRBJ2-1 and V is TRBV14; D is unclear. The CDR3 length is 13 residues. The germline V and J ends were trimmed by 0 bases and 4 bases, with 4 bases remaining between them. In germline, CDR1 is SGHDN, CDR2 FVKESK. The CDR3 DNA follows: TGTGCCAGCAGCCAAGATCAATACAATGAGCAGTTCTTC. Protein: CASSQDQYNEQFF.

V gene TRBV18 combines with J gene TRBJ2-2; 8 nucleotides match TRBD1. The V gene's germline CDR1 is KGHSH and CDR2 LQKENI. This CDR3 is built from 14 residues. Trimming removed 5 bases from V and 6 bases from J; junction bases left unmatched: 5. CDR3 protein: CASSGQGIAGELFF. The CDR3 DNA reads TGTGCCAGCTCAGGACAGGGCATCGCCGGGGAGCTGTTTTTT.

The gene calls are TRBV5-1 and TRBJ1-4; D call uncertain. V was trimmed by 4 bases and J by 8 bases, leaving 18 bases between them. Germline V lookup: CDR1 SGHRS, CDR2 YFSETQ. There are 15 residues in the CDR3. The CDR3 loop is CASSRAAGINEKLFF. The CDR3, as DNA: TGCGCCAGCAGCAGAGCGGCGGGGATTAACGAAAAACTGTTTTTT.

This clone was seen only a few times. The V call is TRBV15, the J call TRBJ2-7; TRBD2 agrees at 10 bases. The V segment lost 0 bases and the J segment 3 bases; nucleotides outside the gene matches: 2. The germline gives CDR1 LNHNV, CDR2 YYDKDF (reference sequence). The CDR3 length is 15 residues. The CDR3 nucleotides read TGTGCCACCAGCAGAGATCCTAGCGGGGGCTACGAGCAGTACTTC. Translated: CATSRDPSGGYEQYF.

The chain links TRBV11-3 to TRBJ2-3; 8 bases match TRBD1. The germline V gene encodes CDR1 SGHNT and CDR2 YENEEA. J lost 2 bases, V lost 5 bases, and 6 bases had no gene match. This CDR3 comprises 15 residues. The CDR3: CASSLQGAVTDTQYF. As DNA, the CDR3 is TGTGCCAGCAGCCTTCAGGGGGCCGTCACAGATACGCAGTATTTT.

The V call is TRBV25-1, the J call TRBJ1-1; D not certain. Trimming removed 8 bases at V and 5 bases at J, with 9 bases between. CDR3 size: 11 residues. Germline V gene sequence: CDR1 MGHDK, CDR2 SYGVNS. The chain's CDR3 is CASGLNTEAFF. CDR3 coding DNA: TGTGCCAGCGGCCTTAATACTGAAGCTTTCTTT.

As DNA, the CDR3 is TGTGCCAGCAGCTTAGTTCGGGGGGGCTACAATGAGCAGTTCTTC. This codes for CASSLVRGGYNEQFF. The rearrangement links TRBV7-2 to TRBJ2-1; 8 bases match TRBD2. Trimming at V came to 1 base and at J to 3 bases, leaving 2 bases not matched to a gene. Germline V gene sequence: CDR1 SGHTA, CDR2 FQGNSA. The CDR3 is 15 amino acids.

CDR3 DNA: TGTGCCAGCAGTTTCGTTCCGGGCTATGGCTACACCTTC. This gives the protein CASSFVPGYGYTF. This sequence joins TRBV12-3 or TRBV12-4 and TRBJ1-2; D unresolved. CDR3 length: 13 amino acids. V lost 3 bases, J lost 4 bases, and 9 bases lay in between.

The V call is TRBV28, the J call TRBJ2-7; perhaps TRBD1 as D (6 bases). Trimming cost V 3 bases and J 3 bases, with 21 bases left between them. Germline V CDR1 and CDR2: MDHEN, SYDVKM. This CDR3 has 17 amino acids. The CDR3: CASSFWAPEQTGYEQYF. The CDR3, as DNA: TGTGCCAGCAGTTTCTGGGCGCCAGAACAGACAGGCTACGAGCAGTACTTC.

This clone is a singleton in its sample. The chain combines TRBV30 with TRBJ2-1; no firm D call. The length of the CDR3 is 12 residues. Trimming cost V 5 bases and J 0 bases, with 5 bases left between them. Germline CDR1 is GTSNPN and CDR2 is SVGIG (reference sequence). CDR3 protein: CAWGRSYNEQFF. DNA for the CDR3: TGTGCCTGGGGCCGCTCCTACAATGAGCAGTTCTTC.

CDR3 sequence: CASSAGQGWSTGELFF. For the CDR3, the DNA is TGTGCCAGCAGCGCCGGACAGGGCTGGAGCACCGGGGAGCTGTTTTTT. The chain has TRBV7-2 and TRBJ2-2, with TRBD1 identical over 8 bases. This CDR3 has 16 amino acids. Germline loops: CDR1 SGHTA, CDR2 FQGNSA. J lost 4 bases, V lost 5 bases, and 9 bases had no gene match.